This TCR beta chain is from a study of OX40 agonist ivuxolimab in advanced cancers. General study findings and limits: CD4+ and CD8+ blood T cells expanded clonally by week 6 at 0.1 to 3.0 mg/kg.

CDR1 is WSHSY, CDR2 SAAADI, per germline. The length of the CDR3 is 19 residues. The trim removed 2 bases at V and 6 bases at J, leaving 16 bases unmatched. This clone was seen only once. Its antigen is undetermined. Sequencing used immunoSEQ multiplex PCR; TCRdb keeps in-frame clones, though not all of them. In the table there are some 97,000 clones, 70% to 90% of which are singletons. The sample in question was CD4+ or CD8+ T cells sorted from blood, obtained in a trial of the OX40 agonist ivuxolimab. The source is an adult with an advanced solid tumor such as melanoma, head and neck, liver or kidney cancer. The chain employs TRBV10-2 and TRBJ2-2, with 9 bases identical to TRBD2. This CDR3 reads CASSETPWRGGRLAGELFF. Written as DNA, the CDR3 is TGCGCCAGCAGTGAGACCCCTTGGCGGGGGGGCAGGTTGGCCGGGGAGCTGTTTTTT.